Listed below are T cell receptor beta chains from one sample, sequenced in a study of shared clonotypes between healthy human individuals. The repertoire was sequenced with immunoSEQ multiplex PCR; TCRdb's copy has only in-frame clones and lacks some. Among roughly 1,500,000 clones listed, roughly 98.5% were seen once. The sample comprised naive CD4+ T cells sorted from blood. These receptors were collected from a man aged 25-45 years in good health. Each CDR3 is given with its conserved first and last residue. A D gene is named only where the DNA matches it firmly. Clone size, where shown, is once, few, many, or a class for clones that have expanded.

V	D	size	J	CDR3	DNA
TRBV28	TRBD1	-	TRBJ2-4	CASSDTPGQGAKNIQYF	TGTGCCAGCAGTGACACCCCGGGACAGGGGGCCAAAAACATTCAGTACTTC
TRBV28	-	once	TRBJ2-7	CATRAYEQYF	TGTGCCACCCGAGCCTACGAGCAGTACTTC
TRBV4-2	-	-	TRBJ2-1	CASSQPSGSSYNEQFF	TGTGCCAGCAGCCAACCTTCTGGAAGTTCCTACAATGAGCAGTTCTTC
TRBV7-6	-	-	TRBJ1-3	CASSLSSSLSGNTIYF	TGTGCCAGCAGCTTATCCAGCTCCCTCTCTGGAAACACCATATATTTT
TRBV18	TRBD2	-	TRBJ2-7	CASSAKYKLAGATYEQYF	TGTGCCAGCTCAGCCAAATACAAACTAGCGGGAGCGACCTACGAGCAGTACTTC
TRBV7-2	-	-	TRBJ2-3	CASSLTYTQYF	TGTGCCAGCAGCTTAACTTATACGCAGTATTTT
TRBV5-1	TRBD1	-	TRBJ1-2	CASSPGQGGNYGYTF	TGCGCCAGCAGCCCGGGACAGGGAGGCAACTATGGCTACACCTTC
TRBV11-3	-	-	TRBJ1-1	CASSRTTGNTEAFF	TGTGCCAGCAGCCGGACTACAGGGAACACTGAAGCTTTCTTT
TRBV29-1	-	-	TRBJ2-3	CSVEDTRISTDTQYF	TGCAGCGTTGAAGACACCAGGATAAGCACAGATACGCAGTATTTT
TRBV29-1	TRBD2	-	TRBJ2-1	CSVGGLASGEQFF	TGCAGCGTTGGGGGACTAGCCTCGGGTGAGCAGTTCTTC
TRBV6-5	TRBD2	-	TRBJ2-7	CASSDPGTRSSYF	TGTGCCAGCAGCGACCCTGGGACTAGGAGTTCGTACTTC
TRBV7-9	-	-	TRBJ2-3	CASSLEHVDTQYF	TGTGCCAGCAGCTTAGAGCATGTAGATACGCAGTATTTT
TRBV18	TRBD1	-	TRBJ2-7	CASSGRGGTNSYEQYF	TGTGCCAGCTCAGGGAGAGGGGGCACCAACTCCTACGAGCAGTACTTC
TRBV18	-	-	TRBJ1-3	CASSPPGSHSGNTIYF	TGTGCCAGCTCACCCCCGGGATCCCACTCTGGAAACACCATATATTTT
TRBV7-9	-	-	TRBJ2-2	CASSLWEVSGELFF	TGTGCCAGCAGCTTATGGGAAGTGAGCGGGGAGCTGTTTTTT
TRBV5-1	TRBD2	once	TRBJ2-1	CASSLSLTGGYNEQFF	TGCGCCAGCAGCTTGAGCCTAACGGGAGGGTACAATGAGCAGTTCTTC
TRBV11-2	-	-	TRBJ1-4	CASTLVGLQYSLSGEKLFF	TGTGCCAGCACCCTGGTCGGTCTACAGTATTCTCTTTCTGGTGAAAAACTGTTTTTT
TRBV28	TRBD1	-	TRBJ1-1	CASSLPGGKVTEAFF	TGTGCCAGCAGTCTCCCAGGGGGCAAGGTCACTGAAGCTTTCTTT
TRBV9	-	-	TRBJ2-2	CASSALGSITGELFF	TGTGCCAGCAGCGCCTTAGGGAGTATCACCGGGGAGCTGTTTTTT
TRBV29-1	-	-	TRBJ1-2	CSVDPDSAEYGYTF	TGCAGCGTTGACCCGGACAGCGCTGAATATGGCTACACCTTC
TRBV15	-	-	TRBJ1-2	CATSRVGAGSANYGYTF	TGTGCCACCAGCAGAGTAGGGGCCGGCTCAGCTAACTATGGCTACACCTTC
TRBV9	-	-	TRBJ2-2	CASSVEMAFATGELFF	TGTGCCAGCAGCGTAGAGATGGCGTTCGCGACCGGGGAGCTGTTTTTT
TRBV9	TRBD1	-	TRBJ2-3	CASSVGTGYSTDTQYF	TGTGCCAGCAGCGTAGGGACAGGGTATAGCACAGATACGCAGTATTTT
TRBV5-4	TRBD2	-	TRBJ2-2	CASIKAGGNTGELFF	TGTGCCAGCATTAAAGCGGGGGGGAACACCGGGGAGCTGTTTTTT
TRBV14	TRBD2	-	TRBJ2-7	CASSQGTSGSLKQYF	TGTGCCAGCAGCCAAGGGACTAGCGGGAGTTTGAAGCAGTACTTC
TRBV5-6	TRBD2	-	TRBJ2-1	CASSLEREVTNEQFF	TGTGCCAGCAGCCTCGAGCGGGAGGTGACCAATGAGCAGTTCTTC
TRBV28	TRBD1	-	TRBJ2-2	CASSSRGPTGELFF	TGTGCCAGCAGTTCCAGGGGGCCCACCGGGGAGCTGTTTTTT
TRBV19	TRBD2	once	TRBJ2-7	CARGRESSYEQYF	TGTGCCAGAGGGAGGGAAAGTTCCTACGAGCAGTACTTC
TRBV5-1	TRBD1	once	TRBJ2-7	CASSLESGQGAHEQYF	TGCGCCAGCAGCTTGGAATCGGGACAGGGTGCCCACGAGCAGTACTTC
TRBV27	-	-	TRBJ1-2	CASSQRRNYGYTF	TGTGCCAGCAGTCAAAGACGGAACTATGGCTACACCTTC
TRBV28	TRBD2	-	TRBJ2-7	CASCGLGAPYEQYF	TGTGCCAGCTGCGGACTAGGGGCACCCTACGAGCAGTACTTC